The clone carrying this T cell receptor (beta chain) appeared once. This entry is derived from a study of blood T cell repertoires in COVID-19. Study-level information: Acute and convalescent COVID-19 specimens originated in the United States, Italy and Spain. T cells, B-cell-depleted T cells, or PBMCs supplied cDNA or gDNA.

V lost 6 bases and J lost 7; bases outside the gene matches: 6. Germline V gene sequence: CDR1 MNHEY, CDR2 SMNVEV (reference sequence). CDR3 length equals 14 residues. Original handling: Amplifying reference gene primers gave estimates of nucleated cell counts. Data came from immunoSEQ multiplex PCR; TCRdb stores just in-frame clones and leaves some out. The DNA was the basis for D and trimming; V, J and clone size are from that table. The table has about 54,000 clones, 75% to 90% seen once. The clonotype comes from a human donor in a cohort sampled during active COVID-19. J is TRBJ2-2 and V is TRBV27; 9 positions match TRBD1. The sequenced sample was peripheral blood. CDR3 nucleotide sequence: TGTGCCAGCAGACCGGACAGGGGAAACGGGGAGCTGTTTTTT. Residues: CASRPDRGNGELFF.